Each of the 17 T cell receptor beta chains below was sequenced from the same sample in a study of T cells in Graves' hyperthyroidism and ophthalmopathy. There were TCR beta CDR3 regions amplified from RNA transcripts. HTBI primers were the set used in a first-round RT-PCR of the TCR CDR3. A single record per CDR3 protein comes from TCRdb applying MiXCR to the multiplex PCR reads. This sample has about 500,000 distinct CDR3 sequences, with roughly a sixth found just once. Input material: blood. The receptors here all came from a young woman with Graves' hyperthyroidism.

This clonotype was recorded at least ten times. The V call is TRBV6-1, the J call TRBJ2-7; no reliable D call. V lost 3 bases to trimming and J lost 4 bases, with 10 bases between them. Germline V lookup: CDR1 MNHNS, CDR2 SASEGT. The CDR3 covers 13 residues. The CDR3 loop reads CASSDQEVYEQYF. As DNA, the CDR3 is TGTGCCAGCAGTGATCAGGAAGTTTACGAGCAGTACTTC.

The rearrangement joins TRBV29-1 to TRBJ2-1, with no clear D. This CDR3 is 12 amino acids long. Trimming cost V 5 bases and J 10 bases, with 15 bases left between them. Per germline, CDR1 SQVTM and CDR2 ANQGSEA. The CDR3 sequence: CSVLSPPGEQFF. DNA for the CDR3: TGCAGCGTTTTGTCGCCGCCGGGCGAGCAGTTCTTC.

This clonotype was counted many times. The rearrangement links TRBV19 to TRBJ1-1, with TRBD1 as a possible D gene (5 bases). The CDR3 covers 14 residues. V dropped 8 bases and J dropped 5 bases, with 18 bases sitting between them. CDR1 is LNHDA and CDR2 is SQIVND in the germline V gene (reference sequence). Here the CDR3 DNA reads TGTGCCAGTCGAGATCAGGGAGTGGCGACTGAAGCTTTCTTT. It translates to CASRDQGVATEAFF. Full variable domain (missing parts from reference TRBV19 and TRBJ1-1): DGGITQSPKYLFRKEGQNVTLSCEQNLNHDAMYWYRQDPGQGLRLIYYSQIVNDFQKGDIAEGYSVSREKKESFPLTVTSAQKNPTAFYLCASRDQGVATEAFFGQGTRLTVV.

This clonotype was seen a few times. The chain recombines TRBV7-2 with TRBJ2-3; TRBD2 matches at 15 bases. The CDR3 has 20 residues. V was clipped by 1 base and J by 0 bases; unmatched bases: 8. Germline V gives CDR1 SGHTA, CDR2 FQGNSA. This chain's CDR3 is CASSLVFVGLAGGSTDTQYF. In DNA, the CDR3 is TGTGCCAGCAGCTTAGTTTTCGTTGGACTAGCGGGAGGGAGCACAGATACGCAGTATTTT. Combining the CDR3 with reference TRBV7-2 and TRBJ2-3 gives the whole variable domain GAGVSQSPSNKVTEKGKDVELRCDPISGHTALYWYRQSLGQGLEFLIYFQGNSAPDKSGLPSDRFSAERTGGSVSTLTIQRTQQEDSAVYLCASSLVFVGLAGGSTDTQYFGPGTRLTVL.

The chain links TRBV24-1 to TRBJ2-2; 8 bases match TRBD1. Germline V gives CDR1 KGHDR, CDR2 SFDVKD. Trimming took 3 bases from V and 6 from J; bases not matched to a gene: 17. The CDR3 totals 19 residues. DNA of the CDR3: TGTGCCACCAGTGATCCGGGACAGGACCTAGAAAGGTCACCCGGGGAGCTGTTTTTT. Its translation: CATSDPGQDLERSPGELFF.

This clonotype was found a few times. This chain links TRBV20-1 with TRBJ2-1; the match to TRBD2 covers 8 bases. The germline V gene encodes CDR1 DFQATT and CDR2 SNEGSKA (reference sequence). This CDR3 comprises 14 residues. J gave up 1 base and V 5 bases, and 4 bases lay outside the gene matches. Here the CDR3 DNA reads TGCAGTGCTCGTAGCGGGGTATCCTACAATGAGCAGTTCTTC. Protein: CSARSGVSYNEQFF.

Concerning this clonotype: A read error may explain this, as a much larger clone is one base away. The genes are TRBV6-5 and TRBJ2-1, with D maybe TRBD2 (6 bases). The CDR3 is 16 amino acids. CDR1 and CDR2 from the germline V gene are MNHEY and SVGAGI. The CDR3 reads CASSSGLTRSYNEQLF. The CDR3 DNA sequence: TGTGCCAGCAGTTCCGGACTAACCCGGAGCTACAATGAGCAGCTCTTC.

Many counts were recorded for this clonotype. This chain connects TRBV12-3 or TRBV12-4 to TRBJ1-2; D gene ambiguous. The V gene lost 3 bases and the J gene lost 8 bases, with 10 bases spanning the gap. The CDR3 has 12 residues. In DNA, the CDR3 is TGTGCCAGCAGTTTTGGGAGGAGAGGCTACACCTTC. Protein: CASSFGRRGYTF.

This clonotype has at least ten counts. This rearrangement joins TRBV7-9 to TRBJ1-1; D is undetermined. V was shortened by 1 base and J by 4 bases, with 10 bases between the two germline ends. The CDR3 consists of 14 residues. CDR1 SEHNR and CDR2 FQNEAQ come from the germline V gene (reference sequence). CDR3 in DNA: TGTGCCAGCAGCTTAGGTGGCAGTCTCACTGAAGCTTTCTTT. Protein sequence: CASSLGGSLTEAFF.

The rearrangement joins TRBV4-3 to TRBJ2-7; no clear D. Looked up from germline, CDR1 is LGHNA and CDR2 is YSLEER. Trimming pared 0 bases from V and 3 bases from J, leaving 6 bases between. The CDR3 has 13 amino acids. The CDR3 DNA is TGCGCCAGCAGCCAAGAATGGGGCTACGAGCAGTACTTC. Protein: CASSQEWGYEQYF.

This clonotype was found a few times. The rearrangement joins TRBV5-4 to TRBJ2-7, with 7 bases that match TRBD2. Germline V gene sequence: CDR1 SGHNT, CDR2 YYREEE (reference sequence). CDR3 size: 13 residues. V shed 4 bases and J 6 bases; nucleotides not matched to a gene: 7. CDR3 loop: CASSAEWGGEQYF. The CDR3 DNA reads TGTGCCAGCAGCGCAGAGTGGGGGGGCGAGCAGTACTTC.

This chain connects TRBV7-3 to TRBJ2-1, with 8 bases aligning to TRBD2. There are 16 residues in the CDR3. Germline CDR1 is SGHTA and CDR2 is FQGTGA. Germline trimming cut 1 base from V and 5 bases from J; bases unmatched to any gene: 7. The CDR3 coding sequence is TGTGCCAGCAGCTTAAATAAGCCGGGGGGGAACAATGAGCAGTTCTTC. Translation gives CASSLNKPGGNNEQFF.

For this clonotype: Since a much larger clone is just one base distant, this may be a read error. V and J are TRBV20-1 and TRBJ2-2, with 7 bases lining up with TRBD1. The length of the CDR3 is 16 residues. Germline CDR1 and CDR2: DFQATT and SNEGSKA (reference sequence). The CDR3 spells CSAPGTAPLNTGEPFF. CDR3 DNA: TGCAGTGCGCCTGGGACAGCGCCCTTGAACACCGGGGAGCCGTTTTTT.

This clonotype has ten or more counts. The chain has TRBV7-2 and TRBJ2-7; the D call may be TRBD1 or TRBD2 (6 bases each). The CDR3 totals 15 residues. Germline CDR1 is SGHTA and CDR2 is FQGNSA. The V end lost 5 bases, the J end lost 7 bases, and 21 bases lay between the germline ends. The CDR3 bases are TGTGCCAGCAGCCCCCCCGGGGGCAGATCTAGGGAGCAGTACTTC. It translates to CASSPPGGRSREQYF. Combining the CDR3 with reference TRBV7-2 and TRBJ2-7 gives the whole variable domain GAGVSQSPSNKVTEKGKDVELRCDPISGHTALYWYRQSLGQGLEFLIYFQGNSAPDKSGLPSDRFSAERTGGSVSTLTIQRTQQEDSAVYLCASSPPGGRSREQYFGPGTRLTVT.

CDR3 loop: CASSLVARGRETQYF. The CDR3 region has the DNA TGTGCCAGCAGCTTGGTGGCCAGGGGTCGTGAGACCCAGTACTTC. The chain couples TRBV5-6 to TRBJ2-5, with D possibly TRBD1 on 6 matching bases. Germline V gene sequence: CDR1 SGHDT, CDR2 YYEEEE. The CDR3 contains 15 residues. Trimming left V 0 bases short and J 5 bases short, with 14 bases between.

This clonotype was seen repeatedly, ten times or more. This chain links TRBV28 with TRBJ2-7; D unresolved. Germline CDR1 is MDHEN and CDR2 is SYDVKM. This CDR3 contains 14 residues. Trimming stripped 3 bases from V and 0 bases from J, with 9 bases between. In DNA form, the CDR3 reads TGTGCCAGCAGTTTTGTTCAGGACTCCTACGAGCAGTACTTC. The encoded protein is CASSFVQDSYEQYF.

The chain uses TRBV19 and TRBJ1-1; D might be TRBD1 (5 bases). This CDR3 contains 15 residues. The germline V gene encodes CDR1 LNHDA and CDR2 SQIVND (reference sequence). V was pared by 4 bases and J by 2 bases, with 14 bases between. This chain's CDR3 is CASSTRGGFNTEAFF. CDR3 sequence (DNA): TGTGCCAGTAGTACGCGTGGGGGGTTCAACACTGAAGCTTTCTTT.